The TCR beta chain described here comes from a study of siplizumab effects on memory and regulatory T cells. General study results and limits: Memory cells seemed less diverse than naive T cells, which seemed major alloresponse contributors.

Germline V gene lookup returns CDR1 SGHDT and CDR2 YYEEEE. Trimming took 4 bases from V and 1 from J, leaving 15 bases between them. The CDR3 totals 15 residues. Points on this clone: The target antigen is unknown.

Profiled with immunoSEQ multiplex PCR; TCRdb holds only in-frame clones, not every one. The sample yields roughly 100,000 clones, about 94% seen once. This chain connects TRBV5-6 to TRBJ2-7; D is possibly TRBD1 (6 bases). This receptor was obtained from a human donor in good health. Sequenced: Tregs sorted from blood. As DNA, the CDR3 is TGTGCCAGCAGCCCACTCCGACAGGTTTCCTACGAGCAGTACTTC. Translated: CASSPLRQVSYEQYF.